This T cell receptor (beta chain) appears in the sequencing data of a study of beta chain features in type 1 diabetes (dated by TCRdb to about 2018). Study-wide context: Mean age, gender distribution, total cell number and subset yield did not differ between patients and healthy donors. Naive and central memory subsets were obtained from all 30 or so donors, but regulatory and stem cell-like memory subsets were isolated from only 8 patients and roughly 8 healthy donors. In the study, TCRB repertoires of sorted circulating CD4+ T cell subsets from recently diagnosed type 1 diabetes patients were compared with those of matched healthy donors. A total of 100 million to 110 million sorted cells were examined across all samples, and a strong correlation was observed between cell number per subset and RNA yield.

A single peripheral blood draw of around 0.11 L on average was collected from each donor into heparinised tubes. Using a panel that included CD45RO, CCR7, CD25, CD127, CD95 and CD27, naive, central memory, regulatory and stem cell-like memory CD4+ T cells were sorted on a BD FACSAria II. A purity above 95% was achieved for all sorted populations. PBMCs were separated immediately by Lymphoprep density gradient centrifugation and were stained directly, without being cultured. To minimize batch effects, samples were stained and sorted in pairs, one healthy donor with one patient per experiment. The entire isolated RNA was reverse transcribed using the High Capacity cDNA Reverse Transcription Kit, and thus expressed TCRB transcripts were sequenced. Deep immunoSEQ sequencing was applied to naive, central memory and regulatory T cell samples, giving an average of roughly 3.3 million total reads per sample. Sorted cells were lysed in RLT buffer and RNA was extracted with DNase-treated RNeasy Micro or Mini kits, depending on cell number. Each cell subset was processed on its own to prevent cross-contamination, while patient and healthy donor samples were processed together. Using the immunoSEQ multiplex PCR, TCRB sequences were amplified from cDNA into 87-bp fragments spanning the CDR3 region. The amplicons were sequenced using the Illumina HiSeq platform. The paper's processing steps were these. Synthetic template baselines were used to correct PCR bias computationally, reads within Hamming distance 2 were collapsed, and singletons that could not be merged were discarded. Reads were aligned against IMGT so that V, D and J genes, CDR3 length and insertions or deletions at six rearrangement sites could be assigned. Within each subset, clonotype counts were normalized to the number of sorted cells before true diversity and Gini coefficients were calculated with the tcR R package. The overlap coefficient, calculated on TCRB nucleotide sequences, was used to measure repertoire sharing. Entries here come from immuneACCESS through TCRdb and include only in-frame sequences with V and J called. Some clones fail to appear in such tables; in the studies checked, an unresolved V gene covers under half of the shortfall, and the cause of the remainder is unknown. V and J calls and clone size follow that table, whereas D and trimming were derived from the DNA. The table for this sample lists approximately 170,000 clones; approximately 7.8% of them were counted only once. The top ten clones comprise about 0.9% of the sample.

Worth noting for this clone: What antigen it recognizes has not been identified. The record has no base qualities; no much larger clone is one base away.

The CDR3 starts with the cysteine, ends with the phenylalanine, and has 15 residues. Just the 45-base CDR3 DNA is kept, in frame starting at base 1. According to the germline V gene, CDR1 reads SGHDN and CDR2 reads FVKESK. Trimming accounts for 4 bases at V and 3 bases at J, while the number of junction bases matched to no gene is 6. Overall results and qualifications from the work: Because the HLA sub-analyses included only small numbers of individuals, any influence of HLA type on TCRB rearrangement was left unresolved. PCR might favor shorter templates, but patient and control samples were amplified and corrected together, so any skew would affect both groups equally. In all four CD4+ subsets, TCRB CDR3 length was moderately but significantly shorter in type 1 diabetes patients. The naive, central memory and regulatory TCRB repertoires appeared to resemble one another more closely among patients than among healthy donors. Because cDNA was sequenced instead of genomic DNA, activated cells with high expression could be over-represented, although the groups did not differ in activation or CD3 levels. Fewer insertions and more nucleotide deletions at VDJ recombination sites were observed in patients with type 1 diabetes, implying thymic rearrangement abnormalities.

Recombination joined TRBV14 with TRBJ2-7; 10 bases in the junction line up with TRBD1. The sample consisted of central memory CD4+ T cells from blood. The source is a woman aged 35 to 49 with type 1 diabetes. CDR3 loop: CASSPIGTGVYEQYF. The nucleotide sequence is TGTGCCAGCAGCCCCATAGGGACAGGGGTCTACGAGCAGTACTTC.